This T cell receptor beta chain comes out of a study of cytomegalovirus exposure and HLA in healthy donors. Concerning this clone: The sample holds other DNA sequences that translate to the same CDR3.

Primers included in the PCR were 60 Vbeta and 13 Jbeta primers. Some clones are missing from TCRdb's copy, which holds only in-frame ones; the method was immunoSEQ multiplex PCR. The sample includes about 160,000 clones, over 75% of them seen just once. Source material: PBMCs. This clonotype originated in a man aged 40-49 years in good health and CMV-seronegative.

The CDR3 coding sequence is TGTGCCAGCAGTTACTCTCCTAAGGGGGGAAACACCATATATTTT. It encodes CASSYSPKGGNTIYF. The chain recombines TRBV6-5 with TRBJ1-3; D is perhaps TRBD1 (5 bases). The V end lost 0 bases, the J end lost 4 bases, and 10 bases lay between the germline ends. Germline-derived CDR1 and CDR2 are MNHEY and SVGAGI. This CDR3 is 15 amino acids long.